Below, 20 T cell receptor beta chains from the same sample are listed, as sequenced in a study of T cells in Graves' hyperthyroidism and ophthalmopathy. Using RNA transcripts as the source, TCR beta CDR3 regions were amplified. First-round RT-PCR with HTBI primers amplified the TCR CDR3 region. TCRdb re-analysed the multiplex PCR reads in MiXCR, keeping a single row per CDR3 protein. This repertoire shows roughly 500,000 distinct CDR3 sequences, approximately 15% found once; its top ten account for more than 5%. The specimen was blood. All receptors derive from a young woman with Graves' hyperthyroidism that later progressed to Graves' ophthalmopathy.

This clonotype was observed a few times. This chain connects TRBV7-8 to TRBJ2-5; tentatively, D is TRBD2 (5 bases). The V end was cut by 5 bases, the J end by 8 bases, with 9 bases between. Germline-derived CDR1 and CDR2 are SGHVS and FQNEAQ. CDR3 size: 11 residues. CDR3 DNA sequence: TGTGCCAGCAGCGCCCCGGGAACCCAGTACTTC. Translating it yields CASSAPGTQYF.

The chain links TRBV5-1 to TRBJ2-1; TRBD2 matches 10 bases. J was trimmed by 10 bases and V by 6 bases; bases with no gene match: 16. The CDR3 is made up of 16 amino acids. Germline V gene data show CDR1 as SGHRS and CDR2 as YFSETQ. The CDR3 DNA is TGCGCCAGCACGGAGGGACTAGCGAGGCCTACCGGGGAGCAGTTCTTC. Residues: CASTEGLARPTGEQFF.

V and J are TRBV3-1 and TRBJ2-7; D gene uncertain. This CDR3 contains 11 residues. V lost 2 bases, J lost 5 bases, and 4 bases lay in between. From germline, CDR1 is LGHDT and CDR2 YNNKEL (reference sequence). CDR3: CASSQWHEQYF. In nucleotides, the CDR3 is TGTGCCAGCAGCCAATGGCACGAGCAGTACTTC.

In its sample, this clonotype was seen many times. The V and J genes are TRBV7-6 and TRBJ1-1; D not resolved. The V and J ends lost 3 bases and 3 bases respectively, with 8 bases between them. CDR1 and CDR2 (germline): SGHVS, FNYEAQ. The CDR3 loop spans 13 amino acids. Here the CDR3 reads CASSFTLYTEAFF. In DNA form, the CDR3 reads TGTGCCAGCAGCTTCACCTTATACACTGAAGCTTTCTTT.

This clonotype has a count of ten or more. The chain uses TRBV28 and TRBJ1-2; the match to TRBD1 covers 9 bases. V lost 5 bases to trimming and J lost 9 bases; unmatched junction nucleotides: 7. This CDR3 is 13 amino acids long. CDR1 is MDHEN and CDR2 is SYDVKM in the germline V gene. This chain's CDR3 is CASSTGGGTSYTF. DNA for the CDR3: TGTGCCAGCAGTACAGGGGGCGGGACGAGCTACACCTTC.

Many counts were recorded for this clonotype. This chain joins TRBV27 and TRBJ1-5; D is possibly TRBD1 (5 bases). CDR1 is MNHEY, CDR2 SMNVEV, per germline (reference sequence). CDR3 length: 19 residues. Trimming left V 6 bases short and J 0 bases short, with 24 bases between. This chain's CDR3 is CASSPSGVRVADSNQPQHF. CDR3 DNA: TGTGCCAGCAGCCCCTCGGGGGTAAGGGTGGCGGATAGCAATCAGCCCCAGCATTTT.

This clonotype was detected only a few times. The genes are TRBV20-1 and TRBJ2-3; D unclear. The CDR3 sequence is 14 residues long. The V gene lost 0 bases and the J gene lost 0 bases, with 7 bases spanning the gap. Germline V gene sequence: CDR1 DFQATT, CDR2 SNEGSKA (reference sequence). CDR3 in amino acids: CSARDAASTDTQYF. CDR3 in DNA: TGCAGTGCTAGAGATGCGGCTAGCACAGATACGCAGTATTTT.

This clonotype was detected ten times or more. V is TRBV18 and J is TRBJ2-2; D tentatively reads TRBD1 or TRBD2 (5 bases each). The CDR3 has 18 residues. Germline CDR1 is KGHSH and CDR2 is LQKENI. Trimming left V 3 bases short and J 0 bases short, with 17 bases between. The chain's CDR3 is CASSPRGPRSSNTGELFF. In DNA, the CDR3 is TGTGCCAGCTCACCCCGGGGACCGCGCTCCTCGAACACCGGGGAGCTGTTTTTT.

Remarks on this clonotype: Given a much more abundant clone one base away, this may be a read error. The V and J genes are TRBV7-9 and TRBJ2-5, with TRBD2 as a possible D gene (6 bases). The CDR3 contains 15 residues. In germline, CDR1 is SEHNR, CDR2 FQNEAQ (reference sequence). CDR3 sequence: CASSRLRDSQETHYF. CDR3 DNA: TGTGCCAGCAGTAGACTCAGGGACTCCCAAGAGACCCACTACTTC.

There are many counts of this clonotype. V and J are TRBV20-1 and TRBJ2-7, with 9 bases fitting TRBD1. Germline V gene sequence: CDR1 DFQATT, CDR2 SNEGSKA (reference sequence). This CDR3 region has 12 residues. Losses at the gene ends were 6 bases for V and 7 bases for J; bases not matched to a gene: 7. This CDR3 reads CSAYQGTGEQYF. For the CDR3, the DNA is TGCAGTGCCTATCAAGGGACAGGGGAGCAGTACTTC.

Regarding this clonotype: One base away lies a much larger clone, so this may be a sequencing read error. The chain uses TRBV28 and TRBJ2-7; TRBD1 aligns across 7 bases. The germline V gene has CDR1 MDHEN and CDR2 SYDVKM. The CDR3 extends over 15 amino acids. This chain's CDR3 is CAGRLSGTEGYEQYF. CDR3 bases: TGTGCCGGCAGATTATCCGGGACAGAGGGCTACGAGCAGTACTTC.

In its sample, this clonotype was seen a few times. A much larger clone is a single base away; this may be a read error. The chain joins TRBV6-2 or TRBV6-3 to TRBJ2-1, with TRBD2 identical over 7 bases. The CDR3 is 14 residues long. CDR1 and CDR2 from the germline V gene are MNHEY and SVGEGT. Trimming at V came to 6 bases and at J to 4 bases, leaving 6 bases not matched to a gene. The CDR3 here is CASSPGLHYNEQFF. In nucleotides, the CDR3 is TGTGCCAGCAGCCCGGGACTACATTACAATGAGCAGTTCTTC.

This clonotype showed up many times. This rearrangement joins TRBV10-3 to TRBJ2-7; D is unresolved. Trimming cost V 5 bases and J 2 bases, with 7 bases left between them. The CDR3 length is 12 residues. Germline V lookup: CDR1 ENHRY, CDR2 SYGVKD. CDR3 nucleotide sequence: TGTGCCATCAGTCCCGATCCCTACGAGCAGTACTTC. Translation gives CAISPDPYEQYF.

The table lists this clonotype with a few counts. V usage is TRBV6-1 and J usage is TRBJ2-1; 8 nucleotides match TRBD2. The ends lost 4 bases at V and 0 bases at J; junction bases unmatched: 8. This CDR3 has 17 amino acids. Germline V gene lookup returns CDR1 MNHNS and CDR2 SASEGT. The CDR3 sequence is CASSGATGTSSYNEQFF. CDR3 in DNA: TGTGCCAGCAGTGGAGCTACCGGGACTAGCTCCTACAATGAGCAGTTCTTC.

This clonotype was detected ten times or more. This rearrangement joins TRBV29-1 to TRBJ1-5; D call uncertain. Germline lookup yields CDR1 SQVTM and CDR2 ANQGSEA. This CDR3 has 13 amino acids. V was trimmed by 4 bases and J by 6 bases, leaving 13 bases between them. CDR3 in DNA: TGCAGCGTTGTATCTAATTGGGGTCAGCCCCAGCATTTT. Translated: CSVVSNWGQPQHF.

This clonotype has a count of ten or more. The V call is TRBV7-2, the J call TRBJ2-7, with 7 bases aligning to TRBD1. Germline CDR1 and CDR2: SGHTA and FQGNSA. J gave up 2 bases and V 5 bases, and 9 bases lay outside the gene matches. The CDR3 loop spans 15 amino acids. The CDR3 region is CASSPYRGITYEQYF. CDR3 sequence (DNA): TGTGCCAGCAGCCCATACAGGGGAATCACCTACGAGCAGTACTTC. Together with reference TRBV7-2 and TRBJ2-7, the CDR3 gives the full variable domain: GAGVSQSPSNKVTEKGKDVELRCDPISGHTALYWYRQSLGQGLEFLIYFQGNSAPDKSGLPSDRFSAERTGGSVSTLTIQRTQQEDSAVYLCASSPYRGITYEQYFGPGTRLTVT.

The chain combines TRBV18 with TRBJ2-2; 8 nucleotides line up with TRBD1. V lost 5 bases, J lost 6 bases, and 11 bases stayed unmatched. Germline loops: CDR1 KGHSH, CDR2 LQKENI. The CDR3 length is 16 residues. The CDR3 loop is CASSSPGQVRAGELFF. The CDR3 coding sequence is TGTGCCAGCTCATCGCCGGGACAGGTTCGCGCCGGGGAGCTGTTTTTT.

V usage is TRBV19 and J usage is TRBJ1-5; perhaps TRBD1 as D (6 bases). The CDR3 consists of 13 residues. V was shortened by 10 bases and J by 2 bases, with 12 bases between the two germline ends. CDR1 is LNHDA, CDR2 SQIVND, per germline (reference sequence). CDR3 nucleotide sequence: TGTGCCACTGAACAGGGTGGCAATCAGCCCCAGCATTTT. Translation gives CATEQGGNQPQHF.

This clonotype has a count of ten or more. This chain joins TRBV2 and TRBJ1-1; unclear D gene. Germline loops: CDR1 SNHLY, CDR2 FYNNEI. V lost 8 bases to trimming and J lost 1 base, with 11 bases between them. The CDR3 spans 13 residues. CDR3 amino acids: CASLGTGNTEAFF. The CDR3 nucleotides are TGTGCCAGCTTAGGAACGGGGAACACTGAAGCTTTCTTT.

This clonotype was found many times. CDR3 loop: CSVERGSETQYF. CDR3 coding DNA: TGCAGCGTTGAGAGGGGATCGGAGACCCAGTACTTC. The gene calls are TRBV29-1 and TRBJ2-5; perhaps D is TRBD1 or TRBD2 (5 bases each). The CDR3 runs to 12 residues. Germline CDR1 reads SQVTM; CDR2 reads ANQGSEA. V lost 3 bases, J lost 5 bases, and 10 bases lay in between. The complete variable domain, with remaining parts taken from reference TRBV29-1 and TRBJ2-5, reads SAVISQKPSRDICQRGTSLTIQCQVDSQVTMMFWYRQQPGQSLTLIATANQGSEATYESGFVIDKFPISRPNLTFSTLTVSNMSPEDSSIYLCSVERGSETQYFGPGTRLLVL.